This T cell receptor (beta chain) was recorded in a study of glioma-infiltrating T cells after dendritic cell vaccination. Study at large: Autologous tumor lysate was loaded overnight onto monocyte-derived dendritic cells grown less than 8 days with IL-4 and GM-CSF. At biweekly intervals, patients got three intradermal dendritic cell vaccine injections.

The time point denotes: after dendritic cell vaccination, including at tumor progression/relapse. The method was immunoSEQ multiplex PCR; TCRdb's version includes in-frame clones alone and lacks a portion of them. The sample holds some 90,000 clones, approximately 75% seen once. CDR1 SGHTA and CDR2 FQGNSA come from the germline V gene. The CDR3 is 19 amino acids. The V segment lost 4 bases and the J segment 1 base; nucleotides outside the gene matches: 15. The sequence was obtained from a human donor with glioblastoma. This chain joins TRBV7-2 and TRBJ2-3; TRBD2 agrees at 9 bases. The input for sequencing was blood, taken after dendritic cell vaccination. The CDR3 DNA is TGTGCCAGCAGCTCCGTCCTAGCGGGACTAGCTTGGGGCACAGATACGCAGTATTTT. Protein product: CASSSVLAGLAWGTDTQYF.